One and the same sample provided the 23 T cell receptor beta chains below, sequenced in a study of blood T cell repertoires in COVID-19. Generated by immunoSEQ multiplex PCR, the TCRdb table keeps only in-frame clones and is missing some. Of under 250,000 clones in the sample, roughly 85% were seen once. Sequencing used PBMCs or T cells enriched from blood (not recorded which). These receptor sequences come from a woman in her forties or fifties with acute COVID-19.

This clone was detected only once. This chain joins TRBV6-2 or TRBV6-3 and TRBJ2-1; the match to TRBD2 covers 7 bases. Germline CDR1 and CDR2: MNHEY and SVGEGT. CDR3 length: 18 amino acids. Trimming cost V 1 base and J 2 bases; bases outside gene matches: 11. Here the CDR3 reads CASSYFKLAVSPYNEQFF. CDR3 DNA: TGTGCCAGCAGTTACTTCAAGCTAGCGGTCTCCCCCTACAATGAGCAGTTCTTC.

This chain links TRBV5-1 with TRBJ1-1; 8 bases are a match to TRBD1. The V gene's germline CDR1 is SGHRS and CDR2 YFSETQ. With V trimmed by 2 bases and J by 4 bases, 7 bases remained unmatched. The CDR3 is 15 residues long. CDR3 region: CASSLSGQGRTEAFF. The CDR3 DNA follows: TGCGCCAGCAGCTTAAGTGGACAGGGCCGCACTGAAGCTTTCTTT. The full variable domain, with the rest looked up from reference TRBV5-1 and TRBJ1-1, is KAGVTQTPRYLIKTRGQQVTLSCSPISGHRSVSWYQQTPGQGLQFLFEYFSETQRNKGNFPGRFSGRQFSNSRSEMNVSTLELGDSALYLCASSLSGQGRTEAFFGQGTRLTVV.

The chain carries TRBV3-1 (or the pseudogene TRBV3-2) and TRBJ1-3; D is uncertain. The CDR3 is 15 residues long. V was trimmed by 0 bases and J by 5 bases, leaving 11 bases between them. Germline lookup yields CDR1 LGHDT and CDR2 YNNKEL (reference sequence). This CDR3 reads CASSQDLTARNTIYF. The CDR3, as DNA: TGTGCCAGCAGCCAAGATTTAACAGCAAGAAACACCATATATTTT.

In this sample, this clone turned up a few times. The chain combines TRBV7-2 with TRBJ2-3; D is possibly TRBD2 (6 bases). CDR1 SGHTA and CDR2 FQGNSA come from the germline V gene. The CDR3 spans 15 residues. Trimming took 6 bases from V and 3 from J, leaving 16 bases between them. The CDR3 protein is CASRPGDFGTDTQYF. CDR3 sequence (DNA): TGTGCCAGCAGACCCGGGGACTTTGGGACAGATACGCAGTATTTT.

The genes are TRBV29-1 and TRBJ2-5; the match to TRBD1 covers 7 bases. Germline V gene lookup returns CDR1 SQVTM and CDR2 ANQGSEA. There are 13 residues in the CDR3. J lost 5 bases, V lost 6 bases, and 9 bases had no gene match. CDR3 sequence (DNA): TGCAGCGTAGCTCGACAGGGAACCGAGACCCAGTACTTC. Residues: CSVARQGTETQYF.

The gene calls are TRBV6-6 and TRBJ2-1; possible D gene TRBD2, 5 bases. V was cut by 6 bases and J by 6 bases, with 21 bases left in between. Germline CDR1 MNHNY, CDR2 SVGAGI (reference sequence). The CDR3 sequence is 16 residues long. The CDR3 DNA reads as TGTGCCAGCAGCGGGGTTGGCATCCTTATAGGCAATGAGCAGTTCTTC. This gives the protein CASSGVGILIGNEQFF.

CDR3 region: CASRRDRGIGGELFF. The CDR3, as DNA: TGTGCCAGCAGGAGGGACAGGGGGATCGGCGGGGAGCTGTTTTTT. The chain is built from TRBV2 and TRBJ2-2; 11 bases are shared with TRBD1. V shed 6 bases, J shed 7 bases, and the junction held 7 bases outside the gene matches. The CDR3 is 15 residues long. Germline-derived CDR1 and CDR2 are SNHLY and FYNNEI.

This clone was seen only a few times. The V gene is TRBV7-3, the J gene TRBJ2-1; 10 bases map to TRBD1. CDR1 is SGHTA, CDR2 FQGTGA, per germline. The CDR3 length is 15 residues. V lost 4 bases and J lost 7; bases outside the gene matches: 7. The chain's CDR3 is CASSSPGQGWNEQFF. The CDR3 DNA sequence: TGTGCCAGCAGCTCCCCGGGACAGGGGTGGAATGAGCAGTTCTTC.

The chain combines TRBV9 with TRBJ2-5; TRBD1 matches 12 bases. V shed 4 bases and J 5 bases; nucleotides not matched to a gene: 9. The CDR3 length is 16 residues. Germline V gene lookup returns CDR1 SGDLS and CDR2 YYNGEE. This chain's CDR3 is CASSIFRDRGLETQYF. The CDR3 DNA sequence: TGTGCCAGCAGCATCTTTAGGGACAGGGGGCTGGAGACCCAGTACTTC.

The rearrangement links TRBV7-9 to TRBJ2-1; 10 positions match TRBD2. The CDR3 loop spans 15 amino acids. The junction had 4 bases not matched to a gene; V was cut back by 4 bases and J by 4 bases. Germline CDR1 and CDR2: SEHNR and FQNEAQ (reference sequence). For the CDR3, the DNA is TGTGCCAGCAGCTCCGGACTAGCGGAATACAATGAGCAGTTCTTC. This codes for CASSSGLAEYNEQFF.

CDR3 sequence reads: CASSLKMNTEAFF. In nucleotides, the CDR3 is TGTGCCAGCAGCCTAAAGATGAACACTGAAGCTTTCTTT. This chain uses TRBV5-5 with TRBJ1-1; D remains ambiguous. The CDR3 totals 13 residues. V dropped 4 bases and J dropped 0 bases, with 7 bases sitting between them. Germline loops: CDR1 SGHKS, CDR2 YYEKEE (reference sequence).

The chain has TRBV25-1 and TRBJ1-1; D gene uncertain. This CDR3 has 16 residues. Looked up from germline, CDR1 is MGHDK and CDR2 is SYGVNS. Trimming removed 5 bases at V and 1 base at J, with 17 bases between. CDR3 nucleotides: TGTGCCAGCAGTCATCCCAGAGGGCAAGCGAACACTGAAGCTTTCTTT. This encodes CASSHPRGQANTEAFF.

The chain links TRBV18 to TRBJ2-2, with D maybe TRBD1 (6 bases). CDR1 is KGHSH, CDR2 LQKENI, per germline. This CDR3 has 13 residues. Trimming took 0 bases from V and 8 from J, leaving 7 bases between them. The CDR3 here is CASSPPGTGELFF. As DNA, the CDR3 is TGTGCCAGCTCACCACCAGGGACAGGGGAGCTGTTTTTT.

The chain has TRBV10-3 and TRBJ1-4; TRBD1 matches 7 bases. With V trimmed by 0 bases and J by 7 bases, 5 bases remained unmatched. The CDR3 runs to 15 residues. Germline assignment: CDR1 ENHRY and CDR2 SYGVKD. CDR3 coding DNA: TGTGCCATCAGTGAGTCAGAGGGGGCGGGTGAAAAACTGTTTTTT. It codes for CAISESEGAGEKLFF.

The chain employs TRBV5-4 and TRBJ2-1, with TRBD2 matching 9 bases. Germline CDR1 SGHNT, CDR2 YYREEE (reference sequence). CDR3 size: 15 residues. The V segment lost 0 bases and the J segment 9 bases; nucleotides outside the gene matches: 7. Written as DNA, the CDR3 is TGTGCCAGCAGCTTGGCGGCGCGGGGGGGCGTTGAGCAGTTCTTC. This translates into CASSLAARGGVEQFF.

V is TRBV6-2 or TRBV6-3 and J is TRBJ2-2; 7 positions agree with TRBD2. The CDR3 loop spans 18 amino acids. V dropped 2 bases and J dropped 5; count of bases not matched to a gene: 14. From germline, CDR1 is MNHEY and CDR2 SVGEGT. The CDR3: CASSYAPPLARLTGELFF. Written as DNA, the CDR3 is TGTGCCAGCAGTTACGCCCCTCCACTAGCGAGGTTGACCGGGGAGCTGTTTTTT.

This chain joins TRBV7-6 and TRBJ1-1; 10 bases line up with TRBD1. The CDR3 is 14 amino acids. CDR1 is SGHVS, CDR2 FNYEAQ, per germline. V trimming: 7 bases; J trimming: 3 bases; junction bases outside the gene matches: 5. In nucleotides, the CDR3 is TGTGCCAGCATCATTGGGACAGGGGACACTGAAGCTTTCTTT. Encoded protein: CASIIGTGDTEAFF. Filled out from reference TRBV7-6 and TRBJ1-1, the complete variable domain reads GAGVSQSPRYKVTKRGQDVALRCDPISGHVSLYWYRQALGQGPEFLTYFNYEAQQDKSGLPNDRFSAERPEGSISTLTIQRTEQRDSAMYRCASIIGTGDTEAFFGQGTRLTVV.

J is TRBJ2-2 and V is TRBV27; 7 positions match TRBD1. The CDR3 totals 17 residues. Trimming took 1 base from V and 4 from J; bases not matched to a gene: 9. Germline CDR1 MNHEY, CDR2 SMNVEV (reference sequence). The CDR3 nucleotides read TGTGCCAGCAGTTTATGGAAGGGGGCCAGAGTCACCGGGGAGCTGTTTTTT. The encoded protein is CASSLWKGARVTGELFF.

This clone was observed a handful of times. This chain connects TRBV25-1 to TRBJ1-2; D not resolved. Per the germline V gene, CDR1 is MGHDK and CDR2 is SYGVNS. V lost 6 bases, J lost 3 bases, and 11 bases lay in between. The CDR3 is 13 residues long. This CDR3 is CASSEVNYYGYTF. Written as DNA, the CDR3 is TGTGCCAGCAGCGAGGTGAACTACTATGGCTACACCTTC.

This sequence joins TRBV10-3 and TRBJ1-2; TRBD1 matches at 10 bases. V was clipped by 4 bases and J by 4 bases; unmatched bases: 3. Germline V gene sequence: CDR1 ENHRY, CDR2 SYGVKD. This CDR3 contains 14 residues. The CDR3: CAISGQGAGYGYTF. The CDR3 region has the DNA TGTGCCATCAGTGGACAGGGGGCGGGCTATGGCTACACCTTC.

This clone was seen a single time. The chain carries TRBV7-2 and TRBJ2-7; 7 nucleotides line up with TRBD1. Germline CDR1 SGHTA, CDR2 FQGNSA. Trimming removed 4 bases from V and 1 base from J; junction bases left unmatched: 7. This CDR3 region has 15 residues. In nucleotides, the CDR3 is TGTGCCAGCAGCTCCACCCGACAGGGATCCTACGAGCAGTACTTC. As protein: CASSSTRQGSYEQYF.

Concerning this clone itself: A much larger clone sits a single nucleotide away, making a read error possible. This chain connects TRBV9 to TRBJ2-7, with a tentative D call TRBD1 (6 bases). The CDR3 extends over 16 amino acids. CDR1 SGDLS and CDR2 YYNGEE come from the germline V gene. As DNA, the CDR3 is TGTGCCGGCAGCGCCTGGGACACCTCCCCGCCCTACGAGCAGTACTTC. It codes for CAGSAWDTSPPYEQYF.

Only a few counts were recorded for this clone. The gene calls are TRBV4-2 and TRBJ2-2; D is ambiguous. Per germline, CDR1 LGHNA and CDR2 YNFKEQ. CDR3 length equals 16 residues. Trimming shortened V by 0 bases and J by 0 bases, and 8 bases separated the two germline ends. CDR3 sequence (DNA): TGTGCCAGCAGCCAAGACCGAACTCCGAACACCGGGGAGCTGTTTTTT. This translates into CASSQDRTPNTGELFF.